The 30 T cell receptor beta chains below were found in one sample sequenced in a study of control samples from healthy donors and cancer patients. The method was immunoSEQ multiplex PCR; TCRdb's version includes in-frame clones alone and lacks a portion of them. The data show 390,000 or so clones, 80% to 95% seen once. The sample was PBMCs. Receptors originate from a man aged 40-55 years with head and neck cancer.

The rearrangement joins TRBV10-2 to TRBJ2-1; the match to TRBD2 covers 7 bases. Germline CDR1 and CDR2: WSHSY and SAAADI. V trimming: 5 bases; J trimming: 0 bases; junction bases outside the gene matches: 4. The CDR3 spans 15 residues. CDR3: CASSPSGSSYNEQFF. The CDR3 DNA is TGCGCCAGCAGTCCTAGCGGTAGCTCCTACAATGAGCAGTTCTTC.

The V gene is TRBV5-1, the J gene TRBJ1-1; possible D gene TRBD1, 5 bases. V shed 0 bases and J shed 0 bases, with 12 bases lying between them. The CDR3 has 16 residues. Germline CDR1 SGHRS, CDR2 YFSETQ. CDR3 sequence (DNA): TGCGCCAGCAGCTTGGGAGGGGAAACAATGAACACTGAAGCTTTCTTT. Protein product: CASSLGGETMNTEAFF.

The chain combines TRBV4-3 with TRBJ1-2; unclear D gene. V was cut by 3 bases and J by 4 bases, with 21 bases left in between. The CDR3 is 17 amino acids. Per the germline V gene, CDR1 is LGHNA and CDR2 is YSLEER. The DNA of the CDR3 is TGCGCCAGCAGCCAGGGTTCCGGGCTGGACCCTACCTATGGCTACACCTTC. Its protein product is CASSQGSGLDPTYGYTF.

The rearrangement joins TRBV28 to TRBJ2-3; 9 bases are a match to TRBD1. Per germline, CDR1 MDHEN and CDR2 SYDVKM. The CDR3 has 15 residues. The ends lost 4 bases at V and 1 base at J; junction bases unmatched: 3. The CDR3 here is CASSSQGAGTDTQYF. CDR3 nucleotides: TGTGCCAGCAGTTCACAGGGGGCTGGCACAGATACGCAGTATTTT.

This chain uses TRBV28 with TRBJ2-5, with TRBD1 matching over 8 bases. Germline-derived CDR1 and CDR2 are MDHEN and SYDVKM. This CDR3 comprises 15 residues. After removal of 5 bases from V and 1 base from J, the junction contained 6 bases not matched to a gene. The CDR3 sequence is CASSVPGGGQETQYF. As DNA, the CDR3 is TGTGCCAGCAGTGTCCCAGGGGGCGGCCAAGAGACCCAGTACTTC.

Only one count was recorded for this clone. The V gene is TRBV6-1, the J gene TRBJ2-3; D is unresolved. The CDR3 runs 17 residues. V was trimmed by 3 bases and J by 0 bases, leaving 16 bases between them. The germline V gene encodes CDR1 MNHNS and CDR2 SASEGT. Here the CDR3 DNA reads TGTGCCAGCAGTGAGAGCCCCACATCCCTCAGCACAGATACGCAGTATTTT. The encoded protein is CASSESPTSLSTDTQYF.

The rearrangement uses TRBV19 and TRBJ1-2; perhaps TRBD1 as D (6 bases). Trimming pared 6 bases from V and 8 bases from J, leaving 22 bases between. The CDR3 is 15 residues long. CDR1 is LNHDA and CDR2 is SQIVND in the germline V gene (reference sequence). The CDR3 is CASSTEPGHSGGYTF. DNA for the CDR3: TGTGCCAGTAGCACCGAACCGGGACATTCGGGCGGCTACACCTTC.

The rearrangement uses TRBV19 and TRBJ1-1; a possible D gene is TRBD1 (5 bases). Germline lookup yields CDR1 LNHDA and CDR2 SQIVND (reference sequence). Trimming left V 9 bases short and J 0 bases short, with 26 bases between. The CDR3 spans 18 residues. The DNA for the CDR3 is TGTGCCAGACCACTCAATGAGGACACTTGGACTTTGAACACTGAAGCTTTCTTT. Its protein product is CARPLNEDTWTLNTEAFF.

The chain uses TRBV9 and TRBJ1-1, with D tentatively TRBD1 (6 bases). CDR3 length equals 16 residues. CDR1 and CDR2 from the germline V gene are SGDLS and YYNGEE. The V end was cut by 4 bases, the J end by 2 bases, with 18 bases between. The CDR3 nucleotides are TGTGCCAGCAGCCCTTGGGCAGGGGAGTCAAACACTGAAGCTTTCTTT. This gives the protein CASSPWAGESNTEAFF.

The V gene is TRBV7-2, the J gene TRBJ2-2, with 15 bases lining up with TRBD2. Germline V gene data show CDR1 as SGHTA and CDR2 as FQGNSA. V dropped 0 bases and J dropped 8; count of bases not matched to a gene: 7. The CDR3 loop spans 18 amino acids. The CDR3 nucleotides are TGTGCCAGCAGCTTAGCGGGGACTAGCGGGGGGAATGCGGGGGAGCTGTTTTTT. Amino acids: CASSLAGTSGGNAGELFF.

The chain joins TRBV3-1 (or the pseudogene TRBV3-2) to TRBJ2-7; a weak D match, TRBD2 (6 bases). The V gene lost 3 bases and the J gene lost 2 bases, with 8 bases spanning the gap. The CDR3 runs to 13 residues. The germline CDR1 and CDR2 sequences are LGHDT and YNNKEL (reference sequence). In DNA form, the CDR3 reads TGTGCCAGCAGCCATGGCGGGGCCTACGAGCAGTACTTC. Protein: CASSHGGAYEQYF.

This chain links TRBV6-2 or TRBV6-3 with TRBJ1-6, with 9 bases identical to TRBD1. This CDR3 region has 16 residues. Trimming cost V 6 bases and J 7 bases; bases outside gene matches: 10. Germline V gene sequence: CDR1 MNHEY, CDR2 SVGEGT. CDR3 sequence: CASRPGQGLGNSPLHF. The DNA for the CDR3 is TGTGCCAGCAGGCCTGGACAGGGGCTTGGGAATTCACCCCTCCACTTT.

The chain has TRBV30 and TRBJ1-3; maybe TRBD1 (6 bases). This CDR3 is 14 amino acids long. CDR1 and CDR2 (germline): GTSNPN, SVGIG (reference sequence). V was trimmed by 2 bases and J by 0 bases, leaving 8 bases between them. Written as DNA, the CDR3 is TGTGCCTGGAGTACAGGGAGCTCTGGAAACACCATATATTTT. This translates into CAWSTGSSGNTIYF.

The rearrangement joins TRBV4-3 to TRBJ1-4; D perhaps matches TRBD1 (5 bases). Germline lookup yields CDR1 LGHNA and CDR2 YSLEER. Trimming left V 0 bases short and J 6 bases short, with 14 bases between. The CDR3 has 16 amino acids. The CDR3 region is CASSQDPASRDEKLFF. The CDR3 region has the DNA TGCGCCAGCAGCCAAGATCCCGCTTCCAGGGATGAAAAACTGTTTTTT.

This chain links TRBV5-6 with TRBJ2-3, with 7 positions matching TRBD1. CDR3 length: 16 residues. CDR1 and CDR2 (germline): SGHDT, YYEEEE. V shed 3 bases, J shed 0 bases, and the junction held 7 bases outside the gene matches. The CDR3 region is CASSSHLGQSTDTQYF. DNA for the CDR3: TGTGCCAGCAGCTCCCATTTGGGACAGAGCACAGATACGCAGTATTTT. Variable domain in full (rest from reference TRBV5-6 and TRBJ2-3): DAGVTQSPTHLIKTRGQQVTLRCSPKSGHDTVSWYQQALGQGPQFIFQYYEEEERQRGNFPDRFSGHQFPNYSSELNVNALLLGDSALYLCASSSHLGQSTDTQYFGPGTRLTVL.

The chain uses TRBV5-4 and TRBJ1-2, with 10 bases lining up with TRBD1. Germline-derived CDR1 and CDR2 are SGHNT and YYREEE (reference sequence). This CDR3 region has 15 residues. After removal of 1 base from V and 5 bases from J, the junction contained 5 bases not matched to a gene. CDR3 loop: CASSLTGTGEYGYTF. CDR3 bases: TGTGCCAGCAGCTTGACCGGGACAGGGGAATATGGCTACACCTTC.

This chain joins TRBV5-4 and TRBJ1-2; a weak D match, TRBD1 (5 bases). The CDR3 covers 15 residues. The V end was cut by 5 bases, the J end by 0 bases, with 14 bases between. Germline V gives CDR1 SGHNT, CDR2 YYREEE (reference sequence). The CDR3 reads CASRSDRTANYGYTF. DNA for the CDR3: TGTGCCAGCAGATCAGACAGAACAGCTAACTATGGCTACACCTTC.

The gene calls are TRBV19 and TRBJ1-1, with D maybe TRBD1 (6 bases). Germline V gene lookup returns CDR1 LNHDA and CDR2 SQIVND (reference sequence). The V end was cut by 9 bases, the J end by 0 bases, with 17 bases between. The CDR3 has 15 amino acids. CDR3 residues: CASLTPGHLNTEAFF. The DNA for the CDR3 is TGTGCCAGCTTAACACCGGGACATCTGAACACTGAAGCTTTCTTT.

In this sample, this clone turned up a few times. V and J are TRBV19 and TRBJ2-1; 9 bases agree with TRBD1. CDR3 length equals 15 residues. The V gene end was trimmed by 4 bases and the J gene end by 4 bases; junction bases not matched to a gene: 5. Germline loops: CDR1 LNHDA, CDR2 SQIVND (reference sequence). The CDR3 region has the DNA TGTGCCAGTAGTAGTCGGGGACAGGGTTACAATGAGCAGTTCTTC. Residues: CASSSRGQGYNEQFF.

The CDR3 DNA follows: TGTGCCAGCAGCCTCGGGCTGGGACTAGTCGACTACGAGCAGTACTTC. Encoded protein: CASSLGLGLVDYEQYF. This rearrangement joins TRBV7-8 to TRBJ2-7; 8 bases match TRBD2. Germline CDR1 is SGHVS and CDR2 is FQNEAQ. The trim removed 5 bases at V and 3 bases at J, leaving 12 bases unmatched. The CDR3 has 16 residues.

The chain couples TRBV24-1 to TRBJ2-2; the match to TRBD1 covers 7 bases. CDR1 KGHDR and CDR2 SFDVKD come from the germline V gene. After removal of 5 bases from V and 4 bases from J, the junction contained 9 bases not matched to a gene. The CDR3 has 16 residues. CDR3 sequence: CATSASPTGLTGELFF. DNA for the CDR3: TGTGCCACCAGTGCCAGCCCGACAGGGCTCACCGGGGAGCTGTTTTTT.

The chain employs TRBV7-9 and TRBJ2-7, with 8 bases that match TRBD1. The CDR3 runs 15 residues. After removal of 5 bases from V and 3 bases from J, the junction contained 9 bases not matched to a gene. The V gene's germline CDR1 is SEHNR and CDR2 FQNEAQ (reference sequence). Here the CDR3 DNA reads TGTGCCAGCAGCGTACCGGGACAGGAAATCTACGAGCAGTACTTC. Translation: CASSVPGQEIYEQYF. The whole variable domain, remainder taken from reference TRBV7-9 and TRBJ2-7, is DTGVSQNPRHKITKRGQNVTFRCDPISEHNRLYWYRQTLGQGPEFLTYFQNEAQLEKSRLLSDRFSAERPKGSFSTLEIQRTEQGDSAMYLCASSVPGQEIYEQYFGPGTRLTVT.

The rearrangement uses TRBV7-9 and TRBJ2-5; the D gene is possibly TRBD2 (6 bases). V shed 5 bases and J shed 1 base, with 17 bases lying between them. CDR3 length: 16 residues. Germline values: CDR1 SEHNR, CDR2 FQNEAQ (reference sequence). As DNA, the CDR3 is TGTGCCAGCAGCCCCCCCGGTGGGGGGACCCAAGAGACCCAGTACTTC. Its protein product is CASSPPGGGTQETQYF.

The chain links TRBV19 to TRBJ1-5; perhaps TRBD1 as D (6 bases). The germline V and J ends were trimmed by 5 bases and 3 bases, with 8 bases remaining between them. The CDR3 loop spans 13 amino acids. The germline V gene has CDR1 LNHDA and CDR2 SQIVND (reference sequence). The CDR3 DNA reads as TGTGCCAGTAGTCCAGGGGACAATCAGCCCCAGCATTTT. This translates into CASSPGDNQPQHF.

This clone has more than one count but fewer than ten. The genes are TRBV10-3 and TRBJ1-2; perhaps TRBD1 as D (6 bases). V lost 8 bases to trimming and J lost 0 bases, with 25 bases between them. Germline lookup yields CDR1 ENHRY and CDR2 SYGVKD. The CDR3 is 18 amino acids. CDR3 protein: CAIGAEPGTQPANYGYTF. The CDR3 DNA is TGTGCCATCGGTGCGGAACCGGGGACACAACCGGCTAACTATGGCTACACCTTC.

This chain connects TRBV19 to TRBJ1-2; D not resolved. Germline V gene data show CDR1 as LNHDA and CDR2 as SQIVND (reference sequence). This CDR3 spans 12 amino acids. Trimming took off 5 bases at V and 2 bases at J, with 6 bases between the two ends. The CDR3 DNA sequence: TGTGCCAGTAGTTACGGGAACTATGGCTACACCTTC. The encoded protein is CASSYGNYGYTF. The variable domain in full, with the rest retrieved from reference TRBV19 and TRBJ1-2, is DGGITQSPKYLFRKEGQNVTLSCEQNLNHDAMYWYRQDPGQGLRLIYYSQIVNDFQKGDIAEGYSVSREKKESFPLTVTSAQKNPTAFYLCASSYGNYGYTFGSGTRLTVV.

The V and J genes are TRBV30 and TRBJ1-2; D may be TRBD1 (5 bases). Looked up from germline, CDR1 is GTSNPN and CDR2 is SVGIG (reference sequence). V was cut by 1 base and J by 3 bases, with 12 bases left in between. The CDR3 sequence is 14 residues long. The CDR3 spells CAWSGARGYYGYTF. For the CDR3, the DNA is TGTGCCTGGAGTGGGGCCCGGGGGTACTATGGCTACACCTTC.

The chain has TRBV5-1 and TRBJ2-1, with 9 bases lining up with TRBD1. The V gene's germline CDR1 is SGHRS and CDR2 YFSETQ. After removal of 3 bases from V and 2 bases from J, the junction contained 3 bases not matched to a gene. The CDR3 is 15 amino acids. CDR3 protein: CASSSDRGAYNEQFF. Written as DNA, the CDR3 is TGCGCCAGCAGCTCCGACAGGGGGGCCTACAATGAGCAGTTCTTC. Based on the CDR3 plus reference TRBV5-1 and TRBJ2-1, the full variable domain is KAGVTQTPRYLIKTRGQQVTLSCSPISGHRSVSWYQQTPGQGLQFLFEYFSETQRNKGNFPGRFSGRQFSNSRSEMNVSTLELGDSALYLCASSSDRGAYNEQFFGPGTRLTVL.

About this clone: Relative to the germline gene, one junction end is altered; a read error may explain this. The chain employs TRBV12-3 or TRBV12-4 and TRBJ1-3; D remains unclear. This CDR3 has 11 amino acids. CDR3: CAVNTGNTIYF. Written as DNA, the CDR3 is TGCGCCGTAAATACTGGAAACACCATATATTTT.

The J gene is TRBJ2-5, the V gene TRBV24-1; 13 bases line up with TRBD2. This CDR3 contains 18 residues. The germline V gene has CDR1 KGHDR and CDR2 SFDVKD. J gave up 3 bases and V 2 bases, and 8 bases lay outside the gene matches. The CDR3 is CATSDSPPGLAGEETQYF. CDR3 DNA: TGTGCCACCAGTGATTCCCCCCCTGGACTAGCGGGGGAAGAGACCCAGTACTTC.